One and the same sample provided the 27 T cell receptor beta chains below, sequenced in a study of cytomegalovirus exposure and HLA in healthy donors. Researchers ran the PCR with 60 Vbeta and 13 Jbeta primers. TCRdb keeps only in-frame clones here, not all; method: immunoSEQ multiplex PCR. Of about 270,000 clones in the sample, around 86% were seen once. The sequencing input was PBMCs. Receptor source: a man in his forties or fifties in good health and CMV-seropositive.

The chain uses TRBV4-1 and TRBJ2-7; TRBD2 agrees at 8 bases. The germline CDR1 and CDR2 sequences are MGHRA and YSYEKL. Trimming removed 4 bases from V and 5 bases from J; junction bases left unmatched: 4. The CDR3 length is 13 residues. CDR3 DNA: TGCGCCAGCAGCCTCACTAGCGGTCACGAGCAGTACTTC. As protein: CASSLTSGHEQYF.

Remarks on this clone: A much larger clone is a single base away; this may be a read error. In DNA form, the CDR3 reads TGTGCCAGCAGCTCGGACAGGGGTCAGCCCCAGCATTTT. Its protein is CASSSDRGQPQHF. The chain couples TRBV7-2 to TRBJ1-5, with 9 positions matching TRBD1. Germline lookup yields CDR1 SGHTA and CDR2 FQGNSA. V lost 4 bases and J lost 6; bases outside the gene matches: 1. This CDR3 comprises 13 residues. Drawing the rest from reference TRBV7-2 and TRBJ1-5, the complete variable domain is GAGVSQSPSNKVTEKGKDVELRCDPISGHTALYWYRQSLGQGLEFLIYFQGNSAPDKSGLPSDRFSAERTGGSVSTLTIQRTQQEDSAVYLCASSSDRGQPQHFGDGTRLSIL.

This clone was recorded a few times. This chain's CDR3 is CAWSKLAGGLAQYF. The CDR3 nucleotides read TGTGCCTGGAGTAAACTAGCGGGGGGATTGGCGCAGTACTTC. The gene calls are TRBV30 and TRBJ2-7; 12 bases align to TRBD2. CDR3 length: 14 residues. Germline V CDR1 and CDR2: GTSNPN, SVGIG (reference sequence). J lost 9 bases, V lost 2 bases, and 8 bases had no gene match.

The CDR3 is CASSSRVIYEQYF. DNA of the CDR3: TGTGCCAGCAGCTCCAGGGTTATCTACGAGCAGTACTTC. The chain joins TRBV7-8 to TRBJ2-7; perhaps TRBD1 as D (5 bases). Trimming cost V 4 bases and J 3 bases, with 10 bases left between them. The CDR3 is 13 residues long. Germline-derived CDR1 and CDR2 are SGHVS and FQNEAQ.

Of note for this clone: Other DNA sequences of this sample code for an identical CDR3. V usage is TRBV27 and J usage is TRBJ2-7, with D maybe TRBD1 (5 bases). CDR1 is MNHEY and CDR2 is SMNVEV in the germline V gene (reference sequence). V lost 3 bases and J lost 0, with 9 bases in between. This CDR3 has 14 amino acids. CDR3: CASSFGQGSYEQYF. CDR3 DNA sequence: TGTGCCAGCAGTTTCGGTCAGGGCTCCTACGAGCAGTACTTC.

The chain couples TRBV5-1 to TRBJ1-2; 8 positions match TRBD1. The CDR3 totals 12 residues. Germline assignment: CDR1 SGHRS and CDR2 YFSETQ. With V trimmed by 3 bases and J by 8 bases, 3 bases remained unmatched. CDR3 bases: TGCGCCAGCAGCTACAGGGGGAGAGGCTACACCTTC. It yields the protein CASSYRGRGYTF.

V usage is TRBV5-6 and J usage is TRBJ2-7; D gene uncertain. The CDR3 covers 14 residues. Germline V gene lookup returns CDR1 SGHDT and CDR2 YYEEEE. Trimming pared 1 base from V and 0 bases from J, leaving 8 bases between. CDR3 coding DNA: TGTGCCAGCAGCTTGCTCCGTAGCTCCTACGAGCAGTACTTC. This sequence encodes CASSLLRSSYEQYF.

The genes are TRBV29-1 and TRBJ2-7, with D unclear. The CDR3 has 12 amino acids. With 4 bases removed from V and 2 bases from J, the gap between germline ends came to 9 bases. CDR1 SQVTM and CDR2 ANQGSEA come from the germline V gene. The DNA of the CDR3 is TGCAGCGTTGCGACTGCTACCTACGAGCAGTACTTC. Protein: CSVATATYEQYF.

V usage is TRBV5-1 and J usage is TRBJ1-1; TRBD1 might be the D (6 bases). This CDR3 spans 14 amino acids. Germline loops: CDR1 SGHRS, CDR2 YFSETQ. Trimming removed 6 bases from V and 2 bases from J, with 14 bases in between. CDR3 coding DNA: TGCGCCAGCACTCCCGGGGACACTAACACTGAAGCTTTCTTT. Translated, it gives CASTPGDTNTEAFF.

This chain uses TRBV29-1 with TRBJ2-3; 8 nucleotides agree with TRBD2. CDR1 and CDR2 (germline): SQVTM, ANQGSEA. V shed 7 bases, J shed 4 bases, and the junction held 4 bases outside the gene matches. There are 12 residues in the CDR3. In DNA form, the CDR3 reads TGCAGCGCGGGACTAGACGCAGATACGCAGTATTTT. Its protein is CSAGLDADTQYF.

V gene TRBV10-3 combines with J gene TRBJ2-7, with 10 nucleotides matching TRBD1. The germline V gene has CDR1 ENHRY and CDR2 SYGVKD. This CDR3 is 16 amino acids long. The ends lost 2 bases at V and 3 bases at J; junction bases unmatched: 7. CDR3 sequence reads: CAISEPMDRGIYEQYF. In nucleotides, the CDR3 is TGTGCCATCAGTGAGCCCATGGACAGGGGGATCTACGAGCAGTACTTC.

CDR3 region: CSVEATSGLDTQYF. CDR3 nucleotide sequence: TGCAGCGTTGAGGCGACTAGCGGGTTAGACACGCAGTATTTT. The chain has TRBV29-1 and TRBJ2-3, with TRBD2 identical over 10 bases. Germline V gene data show CDR1 as SQVTM and CDR2 as ANQGSEA. CDR3 size: 14 residues. J lost 9 bases, V lost 3 bases, and 9 bases had no gene match.

The gene calls are TRBV5-1 and TRBJ2-6; 7 nucleotides line up with TRBD1. Germline CDR1 and CDR2: SGHRS and YFSETQ. The J segment lost 2 bases and the V segment lost 2 bases, leaving 4 bases of the junction unmatched. The CDR3 consists of 16 residues. The CDR3 sequence: CASSLQGTTGANVLTF. Here the CDR3 DNA reads TGCGCCAGCAGCTTACAGGGGACGACTGGGGCCAACGTCCTGACTTTC.

The chain uses TRBV14 and TRBJ2-7; 7 bases match TRBD1. V lost 5 bases and J lost 4; bases outside the gene matches: 5. The CDR3 is 13 residues long. Per germline, CDR1 SGHDN and CDR2 FVKESK. The CDR3 sequence is CASSMRQGYEQYF. CDR3 nucleotides: TGTGCCAGCAGCATGCGACAGGGTTACGAGCAGTACTTC.

This chain uses TRBV30 with TRBJ1-6, with D uncertain. The germline V gene has CDR1 GTSNPN and CDR2 SVGIG (reference sequence). This CDR3 has 15 residues. Trimming shortened V by 2 bases and J by 10 bases, and 18 bases separated the two germline ends. The CDR3 spells CAWSRGMVGGSPLHF. The CDR3 DNA reads TGTGCCTGGAGTCGCGGGATGGTTGGAGGATCACCCCTCCACTTT.

This clone was detected once. This chain uses TRBV6-1 with TRBJ2-7, with 12 bases that match TRBD2. The CDR3 extends over 14 amino acids. The germline V gene encodes CDR1 MNHNS and CDR2 SASEGT. V shed 7 bases, J shed 3 bases, and the junction held 4 bases outside the gene matches. CDR3 DNA: TGTGCCAGCAAGACTAGCGGGAGAGGCTACGAGCAGTACTTC. It specifies CASKTSGRGYEQYF.

The chain has TRBV29-1 and TRBJ1-1; D is perhaps TRBD1 (6 bases). V was trimmed by 7 bases and J by 0 bases, leaving 12 bases between them. CDR1 and CDR2 (germline): SQVTM, ANQGSEA. This CDR3 has 13 amino acids. The CDR3 spells CSAGGGLNTEAFF. The CDR3 nucleotides are TGCAGCGCCGGGGGGGGCCTGAACACTGAAGCTTTCTTT.

The rearrangement uses TRBV9 and TRBJ2-2; 13 positions match TRBD2. CDR1 and CDR2 (germline): SGDLS, YYNGEE. The ends lost 3 bases at V and 4 bases at J; junction bases unmatched: 3. The CDR3 is 16 residues long. CDR3 amino acids: CASSATSGRRTGELFF. Here the CDR3 DNA reads TGTGCCAGCAGCGCGACTAGCGGGAGGCGCACCGGGGAGCTGTTTTTT.

About this clone itself: One end of the junction varies from germline; a read error may be responsible. V is TRBV7-9 and J is TRBJ2-7; 9 bases are shared with TRBD1. The germline V gene encodes CDR1 SEHNR and CDR2 FQNEAQ (reference sequence). The CDR3 runs 14 residues. As DNA, the CDR3 is TGTTCCAGCACCCGAGGGACAGGGCCCTACGAGCAGTACTTC. Protein: CSSTRGTGPYEQYF.

The chain employs TRBV2 and TRBJ1-1, with a weak D call TRBD1 (6 bases). Germline V gene data show CDR1 as SNHLY and CDR2 as FYNNEI. The length of the CDR3 is 13 residues. Deletions cut 4 bases from V and 2 bases from J, with 8 bases between. Here the CDR3 reads CASSAQGNTEAFF. DNA of the CDR3: TGTGCCAGCAGTGCACAGGGAAACACTGAAGCTTTCTTT.

This clone was observed a handful of times. The chain employs TRBV5-6 and TRBJ1-1; 9 bases agree with TRBD1. With V trimmed by 3 bases and J by 0 bases, 3 bases remained unmatched. Looked up from germline, CDR1 is SGHDT and CDR2 is YYEEEE. CDR3 size: 15 residues. The CDR3 DNA reads TGTGCCAGCAGCTGGACAGGGGCCTTGAACACTGAAGCTTTCTTT. Protein sequence: CASSWTGALNTEAFF. Full variable domain (missing parts from reference TRBV5-6 and TRBJ1-1): DAGVTQSPTHLIKTRGQQVTLRCSPKSGHDTVSWYQQALGQGPQFIFQYYEEEERQRGNFPDRFSGHQFPNYSSELNVNALLLGDSALYLCASSWTGALNTEAFFGQGTRLTVV.

This rearrangement joins TRBV27 to TRBJ1-1; D not resolved. Germline CDR1 MNHEY, CDR2 SMNVEV (reference sequence). The CDR3 spans 15 residues. V lost 5 bases, J lost 6 bases, and 19 bases lay in between. DNA for the CDR3: TGTGCCAGCAGTGCCCTTCTGGGCTTGGAACCTGAAGCTTTCTTT. It translates to CASSALLGLEPEAFF.

This rearrangement joins TRBV10-3 to TRBJ2-5; TRBD1 agrees at 8 bases. V shed 4 bases and J 4 bases; nucleotides not matched to a gene: 8. Germline-derived CDR1 and CDR2 are ENHRY and SYGVKD. This CDR3 is built from 15 residues. CDR3 in amino acids: CAISAISGGLETQYF. CDR3 sequence (DNA): TGTGCCATCAGTGCCATTTCAGGGGGCTTAGAGACCCAGTACTTC.

The V gene is TRBV9, the J gene TRBJ2-5; D may be TRBD1 (6 bases). CDR3 length: 15 residues. Germline lookup yields CDR1 SGDLS and CDR2 YYNGEE. Trimming pared 3 bases from V and 5 bases from J, leaving 17 bases between. DNA for the CDR3: TGTGCCAGCAGCGCCGGGGCAGGGGAAAGGGAGACCCAGTACTTC. Protein: CASSAGAGERETQYF.

The chain employs TRBV7-3 and TRBJ2-7; TRBD2 matches 9 bases. Germline values: CDR1 SGHTA, CDR2 FQGTGA. The CDR3 totals 15 residues. With V trimmed by 3 bases and J by 6 bases, 9 bases remained unmatched. CDR3 loop: CASSLAIAGVGEQYF. The CDR3 nucleotides are TGTGCCAGCAGCTTGGCTATAGCGGGAGTGGGCGAGCAGTACTTC.

The chain couples TRBV7-9 to TRBJ1-5, with D perhaps matching TRBD1 (6 bases). Germline V gene sequence: CDR1 SEHNR, CDR2 FQNEAQ (reference sequence). V gave up 2 bases and J gave up 7 bases, with 9 bases separating them. The CDR3 runs 13 residues. The CDR3 here is CASSLPGAQPQHF. In DNA, the CDR3 is TGTGCCAGCAGCTTACCAGGGGCGCAGCCCCAGCATTTT.

This chain connects TRBV7-2 to TRBJ1-1; 8 bases agree with TRBD1. V lost 2 bases to trimming and J lost 6 bases; unmatched junction nucleotides: 5. The CDR3 extends over 14 amino acids. Germline V gives CDR1 SGHTA, CDR2 FQGNSA. The CDR3 sequence is CASSLSGGDAEAFF. The CDR3 DNA is TGTGCCAGCAGCTTATCAGGGGGCGACGCTGAAGCTTTCTTT. The full variable domain, its missing parts supplied by reference TRBV7-2 and TRBJ1-1, is GAGVSQSPSNKVTEKGKDVELRCDPISGHTALYWYRQSLGQGLEFLIYFQGNSAPDKSGLPSDRFSAERTGGSVSTLTIQRTQQEDSAVYLCASSLSGGDAEAFFGQGTRLTVV.